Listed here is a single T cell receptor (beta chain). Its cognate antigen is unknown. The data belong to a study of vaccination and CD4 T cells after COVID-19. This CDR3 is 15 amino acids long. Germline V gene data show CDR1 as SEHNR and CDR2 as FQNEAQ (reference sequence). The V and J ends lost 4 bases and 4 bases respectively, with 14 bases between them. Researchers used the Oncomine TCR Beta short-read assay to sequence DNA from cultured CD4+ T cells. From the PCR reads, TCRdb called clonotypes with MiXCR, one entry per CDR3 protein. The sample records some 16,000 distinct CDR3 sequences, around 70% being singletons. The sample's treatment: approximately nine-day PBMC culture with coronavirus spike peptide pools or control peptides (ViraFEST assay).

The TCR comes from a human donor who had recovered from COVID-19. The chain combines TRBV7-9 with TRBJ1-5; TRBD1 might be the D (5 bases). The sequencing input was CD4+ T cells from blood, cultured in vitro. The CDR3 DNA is TGTGCCAGCAGCTCCACGGGGGACCCAAATCAGCCCCAGCATTTT. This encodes CASSSTGDPNQPQHF. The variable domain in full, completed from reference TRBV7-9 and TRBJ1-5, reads DTGVSQNPRHKITKRGQNVTFRCDPISEHNRLYWYRQTLGQGPEFLTYFQNEAQLEKSRLLSDRFSAERPKGSFSTLEIQRTEQGDSAMYLCASSSTGDPNQPQHFGDGTRLSIL.